Presented here are 14 T cell receptor beta chains from one specimen sequenced in a study of blood T cell repertoires in COVID-19. Here immunoSEQ multiplex PCR was the method, and the copy in TCRdb shows in-frame clones only, minus some. This table has approximately 140,000 clones, roughly 88% appearing once. Specimen: peripheral blood. These receptors were obtained from a man in his 60s with active or convalescent COVID-19.

V usage is TRBV28 and J usage is TRBJ2-1, with 14 bases lining up with TRBD2. The germline gives CDR1 MDHEN, CDR2 SYDVKM. After removal of 6 bases from V and 9 bases from J, the junction contained 16 bases not matched to a gene. This CDR3 is built from 18 residues. The CDR3 DNA sequence: TGTGCCAGCAGCTTAGTCCCGGGGGGACTAGCGGGAGTGTTTGAGCAGTTCTTC. Translation gives CASSLVPGGLAGVFEQFF.

The V gene is TRBV5-1, the J gene TRBJ2-2, with TRBD2 as a possible D gene (5 bases). The V end lost 4 bases, the J end lost 6 bases, and 13 bases lay between the germline ends. Per the germline V gene, CDR1 is SGHRS and CDR2 is YFSETQ. This CDR3 has 14 residues. CDR3 bases: TGCGCCAGCAGCCCCCTGGGAGTGGCCGGGGAGCTGTTTTTT. Its protein is CASSPLGVAGELFF.

This clone was detected only a few times. The chain uses TRBV2 and TRBJ1-1; D remains unclear. This CDR3 is built from 11 residues. V was clipped by 6 bases and J by 7 bases, with 9 bases between them. CDR1 is SNHLY and CDR2 is FYNNEI in the germline V gene. The CDR3 DNA reads as TGTGCCAGCAGCTATCATAATGAAGCTTTCTTT. It codes for CASSYHNEAFF.

The chain links TRBV7-8 to TRBJ2-2, with 7 bases fitting TRBD1. V trimming: 5 bases; J trimming: 0 bases; junction bases outside the gene matches: 6. Germline lookup yields CDR1 SGHVS and CDR2 FQNEAQ. The CDR3 covers 16 residues. CDR3 sequence (DNA): TGTGCCAGCAGCCCCAGACAGGGAACGAACACCGGGGAGCTGTTTTTT. Protein product: CASSPRQGTNTGELFF.

The chain employs TRBV25-1 and TRBJ2-5, with 9 bases lining up with TRBD2. V was pared by 0 bases and J by 2 bases, with 7 bases of the junction left unmatched. Germline CDR1 and CDR2: MGHDK and SYGVNS. This CDR3 spans 17 amino acids. CDR3 DNA sequence: TGTGCCAGCAGTGAATACAAGGTGGCGGGAGGGCAAGAGACCCAGTACTTC. Protein sequence: CASSEYKVAGGQETQYF.

This clone came up many times. The chain joins TRBV6-6 to TRBJ2-3; 8 bases align to TRBD2. From germline, CDR1 is MNHNY and CDR2 SVGAGI (reference sequence). This CDR3 is 14 amino acids long. With 8 bases clipped from V and 2 bases from J, the junction kept 6 bases outside the gene matches. Written as DNA, the CDR3 is TGTGCCAGCCGTTCGGGAGGGAACACAGATACGCAGTATTTT. Protein: CASRSGGNTDTQYF.

V gene TRBV5-4 combines with J gene TRBJ1-2, with D perhaps TRBD1 (5 bases). There are 13 residues in the CDR3. Germline values: CDR1 SGHNT, CDR2 YYREEE (reference sequence). With 1 base removed from V and 5 bases from J, the gap between germline ends came to 9 bases. The CDR3 loop is CASSLRGGYGYTF. CDR3 sequence (DNA): TGTGCCAGCAGCTTGAGGGGAGGGTATGGCTACACCTTC.

This clone turned up a few times. The chain joins TRBV28 to TRBJ1-1, with D perhaps TRBD1 (5 bases). CDR3 length: 17 residues. The V gene lost 6 bases and the J gene lost 2 bases, with 22 bases spanning the gap. CDR1 MDHEN and CDR2 SYDVKM come from the germline V gene. The CDR3 spells CASSRRTHSRGNTEAFF. The CDR3 DNA reads as TGTGCCAGCAGCCGAAGGACGCACAGTAGGGGTAACACTGAAGCTTTCTTT. The full variable domain, completed using reference TRBV28 and TRBJ1-1, is DVKVTQSSRYLVKRTGEKVFLECVQDMDHENMFWYRQDPGLGLRLIYFSYDVKMKEKGDIPEGYSVSREKKERFSLILESASTNQTSMYLCASSRRTHSRGNTEAFFGQGTRLTVV.

The CDR3 protein is CSASSSFDYNEQFF. The DNA for the CDR3 is TGCAGTGCTAGTTCTAGCTTCGACTACAATGAGCAGTTCTTC. This rearrangement joins TRBV20-1 to TRBJ2-1, with D perhaps TRBD2 (5 bases). This CDR3 contains 14 residues. CDR1 and CDR2 (germline): DFQATT, SNEGSKA (reference sequence). V lost 3 bases, J lost 3 bases, and 12 bases lay in between.

The J gene is TRBJ2-7, the V gene TRBV27; 8 bases map to TRBD1. The CDR3 consists of 14 residues. The V gene end was trimmed by 6 bases and the J gene end by 1 base; junction bases not matched to a gene: 5. The germline V gene encodes CDR1 MNHEY and CDR2 SMNVEV (reference sequence). The CDR3 reads CASRNDRGSYEQYF. The CDR3 nucleotides are TGTGCCAGCAGGAATGACAGGGGTTCCTACGAGCAGTACTTC.

The V and J genes are TRBV24-1 and TRBJ2-3; tentative D call: TRBD1 (6 bases). The CDR3 totals 13 residues. V was cut by 9 bases and J by 5 bases, with 14 bases left in between. The V gene's germline CDR1 is KGHDR and CDR2 SFDVKD. The DNA for the CDR3 is TGTGCCACCGAGAAAACAGGGAAAGATACGCAGTATTTT. Translation: CATEKTGKDTQYF.

V gene TRBV7-8 combines with J gene TRBJ2-7; 11 bases are shared with TRBD2. The CDR3 sequence is 16 residues long. J lost 6 bases, V lost 5 bases, and 12 bases had no gene match. CDR1 is SGHVS, CDR2 FQNEAQ, per germline. The CDR3 reads CASSPTSASGRLEQYF. The CDR3 DNA reads TGTGCCAGCAGCCCGACGTCGGCTAGCGGGAGGCTCGAGCAGTACTTC.

CDR3 nucleotides: TGCGCCAGCAGCCAAGGGGGGAACAGGGGCAAGAGCGAGCAGTACTTC. Its translation: CASSQGGNRGKSEQYF. The chain links TRBV4-1 to TRBJ2-7; the match to TRBD1 covers 7 bases. The CDR3 loop spans 16 amino acids. V dropped 1 base and J dropped 6; count of bases not matched to a gene: 12. Germline CDR1 MGHRA, CDR2 YSYEKL.

This chain joins TRBV7-3 and TRBJ2-1; possibly TRBD2 for D (5 bases). There are 12 residues in the CDR3. Germline CDR1 reads SGHTA; CDR2 reads FQGTGA. The V end was cut by 2 bases, the J end by 10 bases, with 9 bases between. The CDR3 nucleotides read TGTGCCAGCAGCTTACCCCCGGGGGAGCAGTTCTTC. It encodes CASSLPPGEQFF.